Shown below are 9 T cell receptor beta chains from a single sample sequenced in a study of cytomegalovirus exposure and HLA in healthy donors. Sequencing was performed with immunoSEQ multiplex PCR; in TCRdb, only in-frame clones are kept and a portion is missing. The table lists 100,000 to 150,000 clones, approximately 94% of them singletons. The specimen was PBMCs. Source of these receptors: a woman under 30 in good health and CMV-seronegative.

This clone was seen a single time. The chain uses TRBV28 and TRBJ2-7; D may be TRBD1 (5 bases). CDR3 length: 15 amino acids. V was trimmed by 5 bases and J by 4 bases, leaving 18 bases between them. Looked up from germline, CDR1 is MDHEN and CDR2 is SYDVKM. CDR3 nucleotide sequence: TGTGCCAGCAGTATTACAGGTAGCCCGACTTACGAGCAGTACTTC. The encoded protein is CASSITGSPTYEQYF.

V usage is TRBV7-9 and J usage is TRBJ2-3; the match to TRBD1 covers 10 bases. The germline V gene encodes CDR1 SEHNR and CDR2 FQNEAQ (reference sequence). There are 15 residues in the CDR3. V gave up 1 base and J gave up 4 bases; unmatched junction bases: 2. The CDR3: CASSLVTGGPDTQYF. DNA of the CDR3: TGTGCCAGCAGCTTAGTGACAGGGGGCCCAGATACGCAGTATTTT.

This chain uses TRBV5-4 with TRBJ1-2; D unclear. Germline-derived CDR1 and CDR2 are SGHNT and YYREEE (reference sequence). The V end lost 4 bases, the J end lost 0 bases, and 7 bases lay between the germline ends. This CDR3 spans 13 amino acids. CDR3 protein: CASSRTANYGYTF. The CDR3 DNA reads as TGTGCCAGCAGCCGTACAGCTAACTATGGCTACACCTTC.

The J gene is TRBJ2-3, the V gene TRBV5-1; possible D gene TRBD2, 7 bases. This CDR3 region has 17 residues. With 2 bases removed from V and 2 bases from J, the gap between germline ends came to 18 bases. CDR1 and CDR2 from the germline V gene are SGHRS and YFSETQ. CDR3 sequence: CASSFGGGSSLTDTQYF. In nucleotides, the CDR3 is TGCGCCAGCAGCTTTGGGGGCGGGAGTTCACTCACAGATACGCAGTATTTT.

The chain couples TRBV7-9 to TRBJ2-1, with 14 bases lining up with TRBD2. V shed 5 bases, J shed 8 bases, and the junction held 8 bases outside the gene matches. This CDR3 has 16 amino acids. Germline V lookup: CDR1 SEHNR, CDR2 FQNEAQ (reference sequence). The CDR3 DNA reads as TGTGCCAGCAGCGTGGGACTAGCGGGAGTCAAGGATGAGCAGTTCTTC. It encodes CASSVGLAGVKDEQFF.

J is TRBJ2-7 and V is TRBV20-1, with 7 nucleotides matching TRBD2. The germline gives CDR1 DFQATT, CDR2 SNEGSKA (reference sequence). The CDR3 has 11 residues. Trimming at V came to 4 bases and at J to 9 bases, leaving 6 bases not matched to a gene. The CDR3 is CSAIGTTLQYF. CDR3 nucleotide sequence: TGCAGTGCTATCGGGACTACATTGCAGTACTTC.

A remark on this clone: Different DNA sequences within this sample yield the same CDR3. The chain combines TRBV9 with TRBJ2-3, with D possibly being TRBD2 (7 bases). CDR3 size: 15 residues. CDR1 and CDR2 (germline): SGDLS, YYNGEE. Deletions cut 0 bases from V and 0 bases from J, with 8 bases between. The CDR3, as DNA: TGTGCCAGCAGCGTAGAGGGGGGGAGCACAGATACGCAGTATTTT. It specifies CASSVEGGSTDTQYF. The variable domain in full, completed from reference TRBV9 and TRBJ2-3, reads DSGVTQTPKHLITATGQRVTLRCSPRSGDLSVYWYQQSLDQGLQFLIQYYNGEERAKGNILERFSAQQFPDLHSELNLSSLELGDSALYFCASSVEGGSTDTQYFGPGTRLTVL.

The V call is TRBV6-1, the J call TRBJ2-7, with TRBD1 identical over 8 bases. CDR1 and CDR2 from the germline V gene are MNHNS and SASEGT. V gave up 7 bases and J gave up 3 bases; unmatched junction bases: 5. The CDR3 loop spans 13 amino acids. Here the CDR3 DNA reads TGTGCCAGCATTCAGGGGGCGGTCTACGAGCAGTACTTC. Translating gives CASIQGAVYEQYF.

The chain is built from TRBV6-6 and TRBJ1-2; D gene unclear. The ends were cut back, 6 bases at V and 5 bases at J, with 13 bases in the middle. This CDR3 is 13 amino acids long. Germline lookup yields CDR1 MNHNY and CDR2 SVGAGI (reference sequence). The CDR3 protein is CASSQAGSYGYTF. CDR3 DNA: TGTGCCAGCAGCCAGGCGGGGAGTTATGGCTACACCTTC.